The present T cell receptor beta chain was sequenced within a study of blood T cell repertoires in COVID-19. Study summary: COVID-19 samples, acute and convalescent, were from the United States, Italy and Spain.

Individuals drawn from around 25 US areas were about 18 to 95 years old. Researchers sorted participants into cohorts using their self-reported clinical history. Recovered status in Cohort 3 required two negative PCRs, clearance, or symptom resolution. Germline loops: CDR1 MNHNS, CDR2 SASEGT. V shed 1 base, J shed 6 bases, and the junction held 6 bases outside the gene matches. CDR3 size: 15 residues. Libraries were prepared by immunoSEQ multiplex PCR; TCRdb keeps only in-frame clonotypes and omits some of them. The table lists 250,000 to 300,000 clones, under 90% of them singletons. Source material: PBMCs or T cells enriched from blood (not recorded which). This receptor was obtained from a woman aged 55-75 years who had recovered from COVID-19. The V gene is TRBV6-1, the J gene TRBJ2-3, with 8 bases lining up with TRBD2. The CDR3 region has the DNA TGTGCCAGCAGTGAAGGGACTAGCAGGACCGATACGCAGTATTTT. Encoded protein: CASSEGTSRTDTQYF.